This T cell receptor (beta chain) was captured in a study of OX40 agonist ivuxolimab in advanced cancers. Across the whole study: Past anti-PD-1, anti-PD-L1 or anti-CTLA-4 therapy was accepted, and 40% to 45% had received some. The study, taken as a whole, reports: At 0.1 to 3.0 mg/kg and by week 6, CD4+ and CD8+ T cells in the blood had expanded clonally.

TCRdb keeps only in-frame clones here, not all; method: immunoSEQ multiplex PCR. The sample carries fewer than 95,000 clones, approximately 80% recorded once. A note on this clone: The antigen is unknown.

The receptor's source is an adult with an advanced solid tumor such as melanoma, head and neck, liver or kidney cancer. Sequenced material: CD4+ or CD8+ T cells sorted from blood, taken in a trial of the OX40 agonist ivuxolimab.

The CDR3 here is CAISPGQGATGELFF. The CDR3 coding sequence is TGTGCCATCAGCCCGGGACAGGGGGCCACCGGGGAGCTGTTTTTT. The chain carries TRBV10-3 and TRBJ2-2; 12 bases map to TRBD1. The CDR3 has 15 amino acids. The V gene end was trimmed by 6 bases and the J gene end by 4 bases; junction bases not matched to a gene: 3. Germline values: CDR1 ENHRY, CDR2 SYGVKD.